These 18 T cell receptor beta chains originate from one sample sequenced in a study of cytomegalovirus exposure and HLA in healthy donors. Assay: immunoSEQ multiplex PCR; the TCRdb copy retains only in-frame clones and omits some. The data show about 120,000 clones, approximately 95% seen once. Sequencing was performed on PBMCs. The receptor source for this set is a man younger than 35 in good health and CMV-seronegative.

The gene calls are TRBV5-1 and TRBJ2-5, with 11 bases lining up with TRBD2. The CDR3 totals 16 residues. Germline V gene sequence: CDR1 SGHRS, CDR2 YFSETQ. The junction had 1 base not matched to a gene; V was cut back by 0 bases and J by 0 bases. Here the CDR3 DNA reads TGCGCCAGCAGCTTGGCGACTAGCGGGAACCAAGAGACCCAGTACTTC. Its translation is CASSLATSGNQETQYF. Complete variable domain (other parts from reference TRBV5-1 and TRBJ2-5): KAGVTQTPRYLIKTRGQQVTLSCSPISGHRSVSWYQQTPGQGLQFLFEYFSETQRNKGNFPGRFSGRQFSNSRSEMNVSTLELGDSALYLCASSLATSGNQETQYFGPGTRLLVL.

This chain joins TRBV5-1 and TRBJ1-1; D is undetermined. V lost 3 bases, J lost 5 bases, and 8 bases lay in between. This CDR3 region has 12 residues. The germline CDR1 and CDR2 sequences are SGHRS and YFSETQ. CDR3 region: CASSSYGTEAFF. CDR3 nucleotides: TGCGCCAGCAGCTCCTACGGTACTGAAGCTTTCTTT.

The chain links TRBV29-1 to TRBJ2-7, with 8 bases fitting TRBD2. The V gene's germline CDR1 is SQVTM and CDR2 ANQGSEA. J was trimmed by 0 bases and V by 5 bases; bases with no gene match: 9. This CDR3 spans 15 amino acids. The CDR3 region has the DNA TGCAGCGTTCTACCGGGACTAGGGTACTCCTACGAGCAGTACTTC. It yields the protein CSVLPGLGYSYEQYF.

V and J are TRBV11-2 and TRBJ2-7, with D possibly being TRBD2 (6 bases). CDR1 is SGHAT, CDR2 FQNNGV, per germline. V gave up 1 base and J gave up 0 bases, with 13 bases separating them. CDR3 length equals 16 residues. This chain's CDR3 is CASSLVPLANSYEQYF. CDR3 nucleotides: TGTGCCAGCAGCTTAGTCCCCCTAGCGAACTCCTACGAGCAGTACTTC.

The chain couples TRBV13 to TRBJ2-3; D is ambiguous. With 3 bases removed from V and 2 bases from J, the gap between germline ends came to 3 bases. This CDR3 has 12 residues. Germline V gene sequence: CDR1 PRHDT, CDR2 FYEKMQ (reference sequence). In DNA, the CDR3 is TGTGCCAGCAGCTTCTTCACAGATACGCAGTATTTT. This encodes CASSFFTDTQYF.

This chain joins TRBV9 and TRBJ2-7, with 7 bases lining up with TRBD2. The germline CDR1 and CDR2 sequences are SGDLS and YYNGEE. The CDR3 is 15 residues long. Trimming took 3 bases from V and 0 from J; bases not matched to a gene: 6. The CDR3 DNA reads TGTGCCAGCAGCGCCGCTAGCGGATCCTCCTACGAGCAGTACTTC. Translation: CASSAASGSSYEQYF.

The chain couples TRBV5-4 to TRBJ2-1, with 11 bases that match TRBD2. Germline-derived CDR1 and CDR2 are SGHNT and YYREEE (reference sequence). J was trimmed by 9 bases and V by 5 bases; bases with no gene match: 7. The CDR3 sequence is 14 residues long. The CDR3 DNA sequence: TGTGCCAGCAGGGAAACTAGCGGGAGCACTGAGCAGTTCTTC. Translation: CASRETSGSTEQFF. Drawing the rest from reference TRBV5-4 and TRBJ2-1, the complete variable domain is ETGVTQSPTHLIKTRGQQVTLRCSSQSGHNTVSWYQQALGQGPQFIFQYYREEENGRGNFPPRFSGLQFPNYSSELNVNALELDDSALYLCASRETSGSTEQFFGPGTRLTVL.

This chain uses TRBV15 with TRBJ1-3; D not resolved. V shed 0 bases and J shed 0 bases, with 6 bases lying between them. The CDR3 sequence is 15 residues long. CDR1 and CDR2 from the germline V gene are LNHNV and YYDKDF (reference sequence). CDR3: CATSRDGDSGNTIYF. In DNA, the CDR3 is TGTGCCACCAGCAGAGACGGGGACTCTGGAAACACCATATATTTT.

This chain uses TRBV27 with TRBJ1-5; D perhaps matches TRBD1 (5 bases). Germline-derived CDR1 and CDR2 are MNHEY and SMNVEV (reference sequence). The germline V and J ends were trimmed by 2 bases and 4 bases, with 9 bases remaining between them. The CDR3 contains 14 residues. CDR3 DNA sequence: TGTGCCAGCAGTTTAGACAGAAGAAATCAGCCCCAGCATTTT. Translated: CASSLDRRNQPQHF.

This chain uses TRBV15 with TRBJ2-3, with 7 bases fitting TRBD1. This CDR3 region has 16 residues. V lost 5 bases and J lost 5; bases outside the gene matches: 13. Germline V gives CDR1 LNHNV, CDR2 YYDKDF (reference sequence). The CDR3 is CATSYEAGGPLDTQYF. CDR3 nucleotides: TGTGCCACCAGCTATGAGGCAGGGGGACCCCTAGATACGCAGTATTTT.

The chain combines TRBV6-1 with TRBJ1-1; possible D gene TRBD1, 5 bases. There are 14 residues in the CDR3. Germline CDR1 and CDR2: MNHNS and SASEGT. Trimming stripped 2 bases from V and 1 base from J, with 8 bases between. CDR3 amino acids: CASSEPGQNTEAFF. CDR3 in DNA: TGTGCCAGCAGTGAACCCGGACAGAACACTGAAGCTTTCTTT.

This sequence joins TRBV5-1 and TRBJ1-1, with 8 bases lining up with TRBD1. Germline CDR1 SGHRS, CDR2 YFSETQ. This CDR3 has 16 residues. With 4 bases clipped from V and 6 bases from J, the junction kept 14 bases outside the gene matches. For the CDR3, the DNA is TGCGCCAGCAGCAACAGGGGGAGCAGCGGAACATCTGAAGCTTTCTTT. Its protein product is CASSNRGSSGTSEAFF.

Turning to this clone: The same CDR3 is also encoded by other DNA sequences in this sample. The chain links TRBV2 to TRBJ2-5; 7 nucleotides line up with TRBD2. The CDR3 consists of 13 residues. The germline V gene has CDR1 SNHLY and CDR2 FYNNEI. V was pared by 7 bases and J by 5 bases, with 7 bases of the junction left unmatched. CDR3 region: CASMGGAQETQYF. The CDR3 nucleotides are TGTGCCAGCATGGGAGGGGCTCAGGAGACCCAGTACTTC.

This clone was found once. The chain carries TRBV28 and TRBJ1-4; D gene unclear. V was cut by 3 bases and J by 4 bases, with 9 bases left in between. In germline, CDR1 is MDHEN, CDR2 SYDVKM. The CDR3 totals 14 residues. CDR3 bases: TGTGCCAGCAGTTTGCCCGGGATTAATGAAAAACTGTTTTTT. Translated: CASSLPGINEKLFF.

This sequence joins TRBV13 and TRBJ2-4; 9 nucleotides agree with TRBD1. V was clipped by 2 bases and J by 5 bases; unmatched bases: 7. The length of the CDR3 is 16 residues. Germline CDR1 reads PRHDT; CDR2 reads FYEKMQ (reference sequence). The CDR3 DNA is TGTGCCAGCAGCTTAATCGGACAGGGGCCTCAAAACATTCAGTACTTC. Encoded protein: CASSLIGQGPQNIQYF.

The chain combines TRBV30 with TRBJ2-3; a weak D match, TRBD2 (6 bases). Trimming shortened V by 4 bases and J by 2 bases, and 19 bases separated the two germline ends. This CDR3 comprises 16 residues. Germline loops: CDR1 GTSNPN, CDR2 SVGIG (reference sequence). CDR3: CAWTLGSRGFTDTQYF. The CDR3 coding sequence is TGTGCCTGGACCTTAGGGAGCCGGGGGTTCACAGATACGCAGTATTTT. Variable domain in full (rest from reference TRBV30 and TRBJ2-3): SQTIHQWPATLVQPVGSPLSLECTVEGTSNPNLYWYRQAAGRGLQLLFYSVGIGQISSEVPQNLSASRPQDRQFILSSKKLLLSDSGFYLCAWTLGSRGFTDTQYFGPGTRLTVL.

On this clone itself: No DNA is shown, since the ends of the CDR3 on it are uncertain; the CDR3 is the one TCRdb lists. The CDR3 protein is CASSQVPRARVGSGTF. The chain combines TRBV4-1 with TRBJ1-2; whether TRBD1, the table's D call, matches the DNA was not checked. Per germline, CDR1 MGHRA and CDR2 YSYEKL. 16 amino acids form the CDR3, both terminal residues included.

V and J are TRBV28 and TRBJ2-7; 9 nucleotides match TRBD2. The germline gives CDR1 MDHEN, CDR2 SYDVKM. V shed 4 bases and J 7 bases; nucleotides not matched to a gene: 14. The CDR3 has 16 amino acids. CDR3 in amino acids: CASSSIAGVFPEEQYF. The DNA of the CDR3 is TGTGCCAGCAGTTCTATAGCGGGAGTGTTCCCGGAGGAGCAGTACTTC.